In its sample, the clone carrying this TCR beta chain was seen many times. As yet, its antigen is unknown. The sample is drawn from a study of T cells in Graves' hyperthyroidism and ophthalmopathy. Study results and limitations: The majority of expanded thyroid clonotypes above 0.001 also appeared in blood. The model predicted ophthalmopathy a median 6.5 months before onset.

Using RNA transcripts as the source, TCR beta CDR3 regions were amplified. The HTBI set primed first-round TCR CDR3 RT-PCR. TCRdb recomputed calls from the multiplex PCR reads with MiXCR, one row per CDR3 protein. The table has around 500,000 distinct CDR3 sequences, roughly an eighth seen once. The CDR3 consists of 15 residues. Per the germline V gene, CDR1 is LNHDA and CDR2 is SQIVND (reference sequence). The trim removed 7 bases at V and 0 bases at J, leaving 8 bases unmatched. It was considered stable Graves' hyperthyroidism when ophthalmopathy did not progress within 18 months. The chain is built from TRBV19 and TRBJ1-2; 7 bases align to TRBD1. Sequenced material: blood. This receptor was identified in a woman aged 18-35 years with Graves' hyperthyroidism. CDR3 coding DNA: TGTGCCAGTACCCCAACGACAGGGCCTAACTATGGCTACACCTTC. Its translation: CASTPTTGPNYGYTF. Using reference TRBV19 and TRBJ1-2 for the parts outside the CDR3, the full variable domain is DGGITQSPKYLFRKEGQNVTLSCEQNLNHDAMYWYRQDPGQGLRLIYYSQIVNDFQKGDIAEGYSVSREKKESFPLTVTSAQKNPTAFYLCASTPTTGPNYGYTFGSGTRLTVV.